This TCR beta chain was sequenced in a study of beta chain features in type 1 diabetes. Study-level information: Cell yields, gender and age were comparable in patients and healthy donors.

After removal of 0 bases from V and 5 bases from J, the junction contained 2 bases not matched to a gene. The germline V gene has CDR1 GTSNPN and CDR2 SVGIG (reference sequence). The CDR3 runs 13 residues. In the case of this clone: The antigen remains undetermined.

Study-level results: All four CD4+ subsets of Type 1 diabetes patients contained TCRB CDR3s that were moderately but significantly shorter. Type 1 diabetes patients had fewer VDJ junction insertions and more deletions.

The sequenced template was cDNA made from the entire isolated RNA. Profiled with immunoSEQ multiplex PCR; TCRdb holds only in-frame clones, not every one. This sample yields under 400,000 clones, of which about 20% are seen a single time; under 0.055% belongs to the top ten. Sequencing used naive CD4+ T cells from blood. The chain has TRBV30 and TRBJ2-5; TRBD1 matches at 8 bases. The receptor's source is a woman between 18 and 29 years old in good health. This CDR3 is CAWSVDRGETQYF. DNA of the CDR3: TGTGCCTGGAGTGTAGACAGGGGCGAGACCCAGTACTTC.